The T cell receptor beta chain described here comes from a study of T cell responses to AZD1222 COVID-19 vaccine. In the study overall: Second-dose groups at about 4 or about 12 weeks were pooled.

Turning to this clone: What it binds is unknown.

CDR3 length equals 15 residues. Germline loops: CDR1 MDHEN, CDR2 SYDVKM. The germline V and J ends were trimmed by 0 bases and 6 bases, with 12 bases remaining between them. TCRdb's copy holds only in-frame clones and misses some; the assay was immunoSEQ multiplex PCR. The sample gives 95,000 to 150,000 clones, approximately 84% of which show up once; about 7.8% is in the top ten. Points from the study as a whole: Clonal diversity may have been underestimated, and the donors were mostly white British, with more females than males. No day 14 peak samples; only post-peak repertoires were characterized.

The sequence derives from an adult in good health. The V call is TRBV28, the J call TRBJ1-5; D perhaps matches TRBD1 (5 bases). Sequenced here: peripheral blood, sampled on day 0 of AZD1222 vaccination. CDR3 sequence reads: CASSLWTAGAQPQHF. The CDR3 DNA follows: TGTGCCAGCAGTTTATGGACAGCAGGAGCTCAGCCCCAGCATTTT.